This is a list of T cell receptor beta chains from one sample in a study of regulatory T cells in long-lasting Graves disease. TCRdb ran MiXCR on the multiplex PCR reads and lists one entry per CDR3 protein. The table shows roughly 500,000 distinct CDR3 sequences, with 13% to 15% occurring only once. These data are also associated with another study on T cells in Graves' hyperthyroidism and ophthalmopathy.

Sequenced material: peripheral blood mononuclear cells (PBMCs), taken at new diagnosis, from a patient treated with antithyroid drugs. These TCRs come from a woman between 50 and 59 years old with Graves disease. Both conserved end residues are part of each CDR3. D genes are given only for firm matches. Some rows have no size entry. The others give once, few or many, or a class for an expanded clone.

abundance,j_gene,d_gene,v_gene,CDR3aa,CDR3nt
many,TRBJ1-3,.,TRBV7-2,CASSLVGGSNTIYF,TGTGCCAGCAGCTTAGTCGGCGGATCAAACACCATATATTTT
many,TRBJ2-7,TRBD1,TRBV6-5,CASSYRPPGGTGGSEQYF,TGTGCCAGCAGTTACAGGCCCCCGGGGGGGACAGGGGGCTCCGAGCAGTACTTC
many,TRBJ2-1,TRBD2,TRBV20-1,CSARDSGGTSAYNEQFF,TGCAGTGCTAGAGATTCGGGTGGGACTAGCGCTTACAATGAGCAGTTCTTC
many,TRBJ2-7,.,TRBV18,CASSPGRAGEQYF,TGTGCCAGCTCACCAGGCAGGGCAGGCGAGCAGTACTTC
many,TRBJ2-1,TRBD1,TRBV28,CASSGGQGVYNEQFF,TGTGCCAGCAGCGGGGGACAGGGAGTCTACAATGAGCAGTTCTTC
few,TRBJ2-7,TRBD1,TRBV5-1,CASRQTGVAYEQYF,TGCGCCAGCAGGCAGACAGGGGTCGCCTACGAGCAGTACTTC
few,TRBJ1-2,.,TRBV9,CASSVVEAGRGYTF,TGTGCCAGCAGCGTAGTCGAGGCAGGGAGAGGCTACACCTTC
many,TRBJ1-5,.,TRBV15,CATSRDRTPNQPQHF,TGTGCCACCAGCAGAGATCGGACACCAAATCAGCCCCAGCATTTT
many,TRBJ1-4,.,TRBV2,CASSGTLTNEKLFF,TGTGCCAGCAGTGGTACTTTAACTAATGAAAAACTGTTTTTT
.,TRBJ2-1,.,TRBV24-1,CATSGQVYNEQFF,TGTGCCACCAGTGGACAGGTATACAATGAGCAGTTCTTC
.,TRBJ2-2,TRBD1,TRBV9,CASSVSGGQNTGELFF,TGTGCCAGCAGCGTCTCAGGGGGCCAAAACACCGGGGAGCTGTTTTTT
few,TRBJ2-7,.,TRBV5-1,CASSQQGQREQYF,TGCGCCAGCAGCCAACAGGGACAACGCGAGCAGTACTTC
few,TRBJ2-7,.,TRBV3-1,CASSHEGIGQYF,TGTGCCAGCAGCCACGAGGGTATTGGGCAGTACTTC
many,TRBJ2-5,.,TRBV30,CAWSVVDQETQYF,TGTGCCTGGAGTGTGGTGGACCAAGAGACCCAGTACTTC
few,TRBJ2-7,TRBD2,TRBV7-8,CASSRTSGGGYEQYF,TGTGCCAGCAGCCGCACTAGCGGAGGGGGCTACGAGCAGTACTTC
.,TRBJ1-1,.,TRBV12-3/TRBV12-4,CASSLVRGGEAFF,TGTGCCAGCAGTTTAGTGCGTGGTGGTGAAGCTTTCTTT
few,TRBJ2-1,TRBD2,TRBV4-1,CASSQPTRSGRANEQFF,TGCGCCAGCAGCCAACCAACCCGGAGCGGGAGGGCCAATGAGCAGTTCTTC
once,TRBJ2-3,TRBD2,TRBV5-1,CASSRGLAGTSTDTQYF,TGCGCCAGCAGCCGGGGACTAGCGGGAACTAGCACAGATACGCAGTATTTT
many,TRBJ2-2,.,TRBV29-1,CSAWANTGELFF,TGCAGCGCCTGGGCGAACACCGGGGAGCTGTTTTTT
few,TRBJ2-7,.,TRBV20-1,CSARGPKLEQYF,TGCAGTGCTAGAGGCCCCAAACTAGAGCAGTACTTC
many,TRBJ1-5,.,TRBV12-3/TRBV12-4,CASSYSGGSNQPQHF,TGTGCCAGCAGTTACAGCGGGGGATCAAATCAGCCCCAGCATTTT
many,TRBJ2-3,.,TRBV18,CASSPPGHRGTDTQYF,TGTGCCAGCTCACCTCCGGGACATCGGGGGACAGATACGCAGTATTTT
many,TRBJ1-1,.,TRBV7-3,CVHDRTGPLNTEAFF,TGTGTCCACGACAGGACGGGTCCCTTGAACACTGAAGCTTTCTTT
.,TRBJ1-5,TRBD1,TRBV2,CAGTMEGAGQPQHF,TGTGCCGGCACCATGGAGGGGGCTGGTCAGCCCCAGCATTTT
many,TRBJ2-7,.,TRBV6-1,CASRDRVGLYEQYF,TGTGCCAGCAGAGACCGGGTAGGATTATACGAGCAGTACTTC
many,TRBJ2-7,TRBD2,TRBV3-1,CASSQVQREIDEQYF,TGTGCCAGCAGCCAAGTACAGCGGGAGATAGACGAGCAGTACTTC
many,TRBJ2-7,.,TRBV20-1,CSAVREYEQYF,TGCAGTGCTGTCAGGGAATACGAGCAGTACTTC
many,TRBJ2-5,.,TRBV6-5,CASSYGSFGGETQYF,TGTGCCAGCAGTTACGGGAGCTTCGGGGGAGAGACCCAGTACTTC
many,TRBJ2-7,TRBD2,TRBV28,CASSFLAGGGEQYF,TGTGCCAGCAGTTTCCTAGCGGGAGGAGGGGAGCAGTACTTC
many,TRBJ2-1,TRBD2,TRBV27,CASSPLAGVLGNEQFF,TGTGCCAGCAGTCCGCTAGCGGGAGTCTTGGGGAATGAGCAGTTCTTC
.,TRBJ2-7,.,TRBV12-3/TRBV12-4,CASSTALGGGYEQYF,TGTGCCAGCAGTACAGCTTTGGGGGGTGGATACGAGCAGTACTTC
few,TRBJ2-7,TRBD2,TRBV12-3/TRBV12-4,CASSHPSSGTFYEQYF,TGTGCCAGCAGTCACCCCTCTAGCGGGACGTTCTACGAGCAGTACTTC
many,TRBJ2-7,TRBD2,TRBV7-2,CASGWTSGSYEQYF,TGTGCCAGCGGTTGGACTAGCGGCTCCTACGAGCAGTACTTC
.,TRBJ2-7,.,TRBV6-1,CASSPTLEPYEQYF,TGTGCCAGCAGCCCTACACTGGAGCCCTACGAGCAGTACTTC
many,TRBJ2-1,.,TRBV7-8,CASSRGRSSYNEQFF,TGTGCCAGCAGCCGGGGCAGAAGCTCCTACAATGAGCAGTTCTTC
many,TRBJ2-1,.,TRBV27,CASSLSIGGRGDEQFF,TGTGCCAGCAGTTTATCGATTGGGGGGCGCGGCGATGAGCAGTTCTTC
few,TRBJ2-3,.,TRBV5-1,CASSSGWMDTQYF,TGCGCCAGCAGCTCCGGGTGGATGGATACGCAGTATTTT
.,TRBJ1-2,.,TRBV10-2,CASSESTGPYGYTF,TGCGCCAGCAGTGAGTCAACAGGGCCCTATGGCTACACCTTC
.,TRBJ2-2,TRBD1,TRBV10-3,CAIRPTGGAGYTGELFF,TGTGCCATCAGACCGACAGGGGGCGCTGGGTACACCGGGGAGCTGTTTTTT
few,TRBJ2-1,TRBD2,TRBV3-1,CASSFLGSGIQYNEQFF,TGTGCCAGCAGCTTCTTGGGGAGCGGGATCCAGTACAATGAGCAGTTCTTC
many,TRBJ1-1,.,TRBV11-2,CASSLEGHKGAFF,TGTGCCAGCAGCTTGGAGGGTCACAAAGGAGCTTTCTTT
once,TRBJ2-1,.,TRBV7-3,CASSPSESSYNEQFF,TGTGCCAGCAGCCCAAGCGAAAGCTCCTACAATGAGCAGTTCTTC
.,TRBJ1-3,.,TRBV7-9,CASSPPGVPGNTIYF,TGTGCCAGCAGCCCCCCGGGGGTCCCTGGAAACACCATATATTTT
few,TRBJ1-1,TRBD1,TRBV14,CASSQVSGGLNTEAFF,TGTGCCAGCAGCCAAGTATCAGGGGGCTTGAACACTGAAGCTTTCTTT